A single sample gave rise to the 8 T cell receptor beta chains below, sequenced in a study of T cells in pancreatic ductal adenocarcinoma. Only in-frame clones appear in the TCRdb table, and some are missing; sequencing was by immunoSEQ multiplex PCR. The sample consists of roughly 100,000 clones, more than 90% of them appearing once. No neoadjuvant therapy was given to the selected pancreatic ductal adenocarcinoma patients before their surgery. Sequenced: PBMCs. The receptor set was obtained from a human donor with pancreatic ductal adenocarcinoma.

This clone occurred once. The V call is TRBV19, the J call TRBJ1-1, with a tentative D call TRBD1 (6 bases). Germline CDR1 and CDR2: LNHDA and SQIVND (reference sequence). V was trimmed by 4 bases and J by 8 bases, leaving 17 bases between them. CDR3 length equals 14 residues. The DNA for the CDR3 is TGTGCCAGTAGTACCCCCCCGGGGGGGCGAGAAGCTTTCTTT. Translation: CASSTPPGGREAFF.

Here the CDR3 DNA reads TGTGCCAGCTCACCACCGGACAGGGCGAGTTGGAACACTGAAGCTTTCTTT. It specifies CASSPPDRASWNTEAFF. This chain links TRBV18 with TRBJ1-1, with TRBD1 matching over 8 bases. CDR3 length equals 17 residues. The germline CDR1 and CDR2 sequences are KGHSH and LQKENI. With V trimmed by 0 bases and J by 1 base, 7 bases remained unmatched.

The chain couples TRBV6-1 to TRBJ2-5, with 9 bases lining up with TRBD1. Germline CDR1 is MNHNS and CDR2 is SASEGT. After removal of 4 bases from V and 5 bases from J, the junction contained 5 bases not matched to a gene. The CDR3 is 14 amino acids. In DNA form, the CDR3 reads TGTGCCAGCAGTGTTGGACAGGGGACGGAGACCCAGTACTTC. Encoded protein: CASSVGQGTETQYF.

This chain joins TRBV5-5 and TRBJ2-7, with a weak D call TRBD1 (6 bases). The CDR3 length is 15 residues. Germline assignment: CDR1 SGHKS and CDR2 YYEKEE (reference sequence). Between the trimmed V and J ends, which lost 2 bases and 6 bases, there was a span of 18 bases. The CDR3 DNA is TGTGCCAGCAGCTTAGTCTTACAGGGTGTAGGCGAGCAGTACTTC. Translated: CASSLVLQGVGEQYF.

The chain uses TRBV7-2 and TRBJ1-5; perhaps TRBD1 as D (6 bases). The ends were cut back, 5 bases at V and 6 bases at J, with 11 bases in the middle. Germline V gives CDR1 SGHTA, CDR2 FQGNSA. The CDR3 runs to 13 residues. The CDR3 DNA reads as TGTGCCAGCAGCCAGGGGAGGGGTCAGCCCCAGCATTTT. Protein sequence: CASSQGRGQPQHF.

The CDR3 DNA reads as TGTGCCAGCAGCCAATCTGCCTACGAGCAGTACTTC. It yields the protein CASSQSAYEQYF. The chain uses TRBV14 and TRBJ2-7; D is undetermined. V was trimmed by 2 bases and J by 2 bases, leaving 4 bases between them. This CDR3 region has 12 residues. CDR1 and CDR2 from the germline V gene are SGHDN and FVKESK.

V gene TRBV2 combines with J gene TRBJ2-5, with a tentative D call TRBD1 (5 bases). This CDR3 has 13 residues. CDR1 and CDR2 from the germline V gene are SNHLY and FYNNEI. Trimming removed 4 bases at V and 1 base at J, with 7 bases between. CDR3 DNA sequence: TGTGCCAGCAGTGTCACAGGCCAAGAGACCCAGTACTTC. Translation gives CASSVTGQETQYF.

This sequence joins TRBV21-1 and TRBJ2-5; no check of the table's D call, TRBD1, against the DNA was made. TRBV21-1 is given as a pseudogene. This CDR3 spans 17 amino acids. CDR3 DNA sequence: TGTGCCAGCAGCGTAGCACCGGGACAGGGAGGACAAGAGACCCAGTACTTC. It translates to CASSVAPGQGGQETQYF.